This T cell receptor (beta chain) emerged from a study of beta chain features in type 1 diabetes. Notes on the study in general: High TCR expression in some cells could lead to their over-representation in cDNA sequencing. Possible PCR preference for shorter templates applied equally to patients and controls. TCRB CDR3s from Type 1 diabetes patients were moderately but significantly shorter in all four CD4+ subsets.

CD45RO/CCR7/CD25/CD127/CD95/CD27 staining was used to isolate CD4+ naive, central memory, regulatory and stem cell-like memory cells by sorting. Each sorted fraction was over 95% pure. Many counts were recorded for this clone. The antigen is undetermined. The entirety of the isolated RNA underwent reverse transcription, so expressed TCRB transcripts were sequenced. Libraries were prepared by immunoSEQ multiplex PCR; TCRdb keeps only in-frame clonotypes and omits some of them. The data show some 120,000 clones, roughly 17% seen once. This receptor was identified in a man between 18 and 29 years old with type 1 diabetes. Material for sequencing was central memory CD4+ T cells from blood.

DNA for the CDR3: TGCGCCAGCACTCCGAGCGGGAGTGGGGAGACCCAGTACTTC. It translates to CASTPSGSGETQYF. The chain has TRBV5-1 and TRBJ2-5, with 8 bases that match TRBD2. J was trimmed by 5 bases and V by 6 bases; bases with no gene match: 9. This CDR3 comprises 14 residues. Germline values: CDR1 SGHRS, CDR2 YFSETQ.